These 25 T cell receptor beta chains originate from one sample sequenced in a study of CD8+ T cells in alopecia areata. Sequencing used cDNA as its template, made by extracting RNA and reverse transcribing it. TCRdb's table, derived via immunoSEQ multiplex PCR, lists solely in-frame clones and lacks some. The sample gives around 200,000 clones, roughly 64% of which show up once; 10% to 15% is in the top ten. Stated treatment: oral pan-JAK inhibitor, 5-10 mg twice daily. Sequenced material: CD8+ T cells sorted from blood, taken at week 24, from a patient treated with tofacitinib. These receptors came from a human donor with alopecia areata.

This clone was seen a few times. The chain uses TRBV7-9 and TRBJ1-2; D is undetermined. Trimming removed 1 base at V and 8 bases at J, with 11 bases between. This CDR3 has 13 residues. Germline CDR1 reads SEHNR; CDR2 reads FQNEAQ (reference sequence). CDR3 in DNA: TGTGCCAGCAGCTTAGAGCCTATAAACGGCTACACCTTC. Translating it yields CASSLEPINGYTF.

This clone came up a few times. The chain employs TRBV19 and TRBJ2-1; maybe TRBD2 (6 bases). Germline CDR1 is LNHDA and CDR2 is SQIVND (reference sequence). V was shortened by 7 bases and J by 7 bases, with 8 bases between the two germline ends. This CDR3 region has 11 residues. The CDR3, as DNA: TGTGCCAGTAAGGCGGGGAATGAGCAGTTCTTC. The encoded protein is CASKAGNEQFF.

The table lists this clone with a count of one. The chain uses TRBV7-9 and TRBJ1-2; 7 nucleotides line up with TRBD1. CDR1 SEHNR and CDR2 FQNEAQ come from the germline V gene (reference sequence). V lost 1 base, J lost 6 bases, and 11 bases stayed unmatched. CDR3 length: 16 amino acids. CDR3 residues: CASSLGRTGIPDGYTF. DNA of the CDR3: TGTGCCAGCAGCTTAGGGAGGACAGGAATACCTGATGGCTACACCTTC.

V is TRBV29-1 and J is TRBJ2-7; no firm D call. V was clipped by 4 bases and J by 3 bases, with 10 bases between them. Looked up from germline, CDR1 is SQVTM and CDR2 is ANQGSEA. The CDR3 totals 12 residues. Here the CDR3 reads CSVARSGYEQYF. CDR3 in DNA: TGCAGCGTTGCCAGGTCGGGCTACGAGCAGTACTTC.

This clone was found once. The rearrangement links TRBV30 to TRBJ1-1; possibly TRBD1 for D (6 bases). CDR1 and CDR2 (germline): GTSNPN, SVGIG (reference sequence). Trimming cost V 1 base and J 10 bases, with 13 bases left between them. The CDR3 is 12 residues long. DNA for the CDR3: TGTGCCTGGAGTGGCAGGGGTGTATTAGCTTTCTTT. Translation: CAWSGRGVLAFF.

The chain links TRBV29-1 to TRBJ2-5; D possibly uses TRBD1 or TRBD2 (5 bases each). The J call may not be correct, given that the DNA end is closer to TRBJ2-7. CDR3 length: 12 amino acids. Germline CDR1 and CDR2: SQVTM and ANQGSEA. CDR3 protein: CSVSTGPYEQYF. The CDR3 nucleotides read TGCAGCGTGTCGACGGGGCCCTACGAGCAGTACTTC.

This clone occurred once. The chain couples TRBV27 to TRBJ2-1, with TRBD2 as a possible D gene (7 bases). CDR3 length equals 17 residues. V lost 6 bases, J lost 0 bases, and 18 bases lay in between. Germline lookup yields CDR1 MNHEY and CDR2 SMNVEV (reference sequence). The CDR3 region is CASSKGGGPSSYNEQFF. DNA of the CDR3: TGTGCCAGCAGCAAAGGCGGGGGCCCGAGCTCCTACAATGAGCAGTTCTTC.

The rearrangement uses TRBV5-6 and TRBJ1-2; 7 bases match TRBD1. This CDR3 comprises 16 residues. Germline trimming cut 2 bases from V and 6 bases from J; bases unmatched to any gene: 13. The germline gives CDR1 SGHDT, CDR2 YYEEEE. In DNA, the CDR3 is TGTGCCAGCAGCTTCCCGACAGGGTCGAAACTCCATGGCTACACCTTC. This codes for CASSFPTGSKLHGYTF.

This sequence joins TRBV4-1 and TRBJ1-2; D is possibly TRBD1 (5 bases). Germline V gene data show CDR1 as MGHRA and CDR2 as YSYEKL. The V end lost 4 bases, the J end lost 7 bases, and 22 bases lay between the germline ends. The CDR3 contains 16 residues. The DNA of the CDR3 is TGCGCCAGCAGCCGCACAACCCGGAGTGGGGCTGGTGGCTACACCTTC. Protein sequence: CASSRTTRSGAGGYTF.

The V gene is TRBV7-6, the J gene TRBJ1-1; no definite D call. CDR3 length: 16 residues. Trimming left V 5 bases short and J 3 bases short, with 19 bases between. Germline assignment: CDR1 SGHVS and CDR2 FNYEAQ. DNA for the CDR3: TGTGCCAGCAGCGCCACACGGGTTCTCTTGGACACTGAAGCTTTCTTT. It codes for CASSATRVLLDTEAFF.

V gene TRBV19 combines with J gene TRBJ2-5; the match to TRBD2 covers 7 bases. The assigned J gene may be wrong: the sequence end matches TRBJ2-7 better. This CDR3 spans 15 amino acids. The germline CDR1 and CDR2 sequences are LNHDA and SQIVND (reference sequence). As DNA, the CDR3 is TGTGCCAGTAGTATCATTCGGGGGGAGCTCTACGAGCAGTACTTC. It yields the protein CASSIIRGELYEQYF.

V gene TRBV6-5 combines with J gene TRBJ1-5; a weak D match, TRBD1 (6 bases). Germline V gene lookup returns CDR1 MNHEY and CDR2 SVGAGI. V was cut by 6 bases and J by 4 bases, with 13 bases left in between. The CDR3 totals 14 residues. In DNA form, the CDR3 reads TGTGCCAGCAGCGGGGGCGGTCGAAATCAGCCCCAGCATTTT. Amino acids: CASSGGGRNQPQHF.

The rearrangement uses TRBV30 and TRBJ1-2, with a tentative D call TRBD1 (5 bases). The CDR3 length is 14 residues. Trimming pared 8 bases from V and 3 bases from J, leaving 19 bases between. Per the germline V gene, CDR1 is GTSNPN and CDR2 is SVGIG (reference sequence). This CDR3 is CAGPSPGPHYGYTF. The CDR3, as DNA: TGTGCCGGACCCTCCCCAGGGCCCCACTATGGCTACACCTTC.

The rearrangement uses TRBV29-1 and TRBJ1-2; TRBD1 agrees at 9 bases. The V gene's germline CDR1 is SQVTM and CDR2 ANQGSEA. V trimming: 4 bases; J trimming: 7 bases; junction bases outside the gene matches: 7. The CDR3 totals 13 residues. Here the CDR3 DNA reads TGCAGCGTTGCCACCGGGACAGGGAGTGGCTACACCTTC. Its protein product is CSVATGTGSGYTF.

The chain links TRBV7-9 to TRBJ2-1, with D unclear. This CDR3 is 16 amino acids long. V was shortened by 6 bases and J by 0 bases, with 15 bases between the two germline ends. Germline V gene sequence: CDR1 SEHNR, CDR2 FQNEAQ (reference sequence). In DNA form, the CDR3 reads TGTGCCAGCAGGCCGGCCGAAGCAAGCTCCTACAATGAGCAGTTCTTC. It specifies CASRPAEASSYNEQFF.

This chain uses TRBV30 with TRBJ2-5, with D possibly matching TRBD1 (5 bases). Germline-derived CDR1 and CDR2 are GTSNPN and SVGIG (reference sequence). The CDR3 is made up of 12 amino acids. V was shortened by 4 bases and J by 7 bases, with 13 bases between the two germline ends. CDR3 nucleotide sequence: TGTGCCTGGACGACAGACCTTCGGACCCAGTACTTC. Its protein is CAWTTDLRTQYF.

This clone was picked up one time. The chain recombines TRBV7-9 with TRBJ2-5, with a possible D match to TRBD2 (5 bases). V lost 1 base and J 1 base, leaving 10 bases between the germline ends. The V gene's germline CDR1 is SEHNR and CDR2 FQNEAQ (reference sequence). This CDR3 is built from 15 residues. The CDR3 reads CASSLVTGIQETQYF. The CDR3 DNA reads as TGTGCCAGCAGCTTAGTGACGGGAATCCAAGAGACCCAGTACTTC.

The chain links TRBV4-1 to TRBJ1-1; the D gene is possibly TRBD1 (5 bases). The germline CDR1 and CDR2 sequences are MGHRA and YSYEKL. CDR3 length: 14 amino acids. Deletions cut 3 bases from V and 0 bases from J, with 8 bases between. CDR3 in amino acids: CASSQGPMNTEAFF. The DNA for the CDR3 is TGCGCCAGCAGCCAGGGGCCGATGAACACTGAAGCTTTCTTT.

This clone was observed a few times. The chain recombines TRBV19 with TRBJ2-1, with D uncertain. Germline CDR1 and CDR2: LNHDA and SQIVND (reference sequence). The CDR3 is 11 residues long. Between the trimmed V and J ends, which lost 2 bases and 4 bases, there was a span of 0 bases. The chain's CDR3 is CASSIYNEQFF. CDR3 nucleotide sequence: TGTGCCAGTAGTATATACAATGAGCAGTTCTTC.

J is TRBJ1-1 and V is TRBV30; D not resolved. V lost 0 bases, J lost 1 base, and 12 bases lay in between. This CDR3 contains 15 residues. Germline loops: CDR1 GTSNPN, CDR2 SVGIG (reference sequence). The CDR3 loop is CAWSVSLTANTEAFF. CDR3 DNA sequence: TGTGCCTGGAGTGTATCACTAACAGCGAACACTGAAGCTTTCTTT.

This clone was detected only a few times. The genes are TRBV7-9 and TRBJ2-1; no clear D. V lost 5 bases, J lost 8 bases, and 22 bases lay in between. The CDR3 length is 16 residues. Germline V gene data show CDR1 as SEHNR and CDR2 as FQNEAQ (reference sequence). This CDR3 is CASSPPVLYWVHEQFF. The CDR3 nucleotides read TGTGCCAGCAGCCCCCCCGTCTTGTATTGGGTCCATGAGCAGTTCTTC.

This chain uses TRBV5-1 with TRBJ2-6; 11 bases match TRBD1. The length of the CDR3 is 18 residues. Germline assignment: CDR1 SGHRS and CDR2 YFSETQ. J was trimmed by 2 bases and V by 4 bases; bases with no gene match: 8. In DNA form, the CDR3 reads TGCGCCAGCAGCGAGACCGGGACAGGGGGTGCTGGGGCCAACGTCCTGACTTTC. Amino acid sequence: CASSETGTGGAGANVLTF. The whole variable domain, remainder taken from reference TRBV5-1 and TRBJ2-6, is KAGVTQTPRYLIKTRGQQVTLSCSPISGHRSVSWYQQTPGQGLQFLFEYFSETQRNKGNFPGRFSGRQFSNSRSEMNVSTLELGDSALYLCASSETGTGGAGANVLTFGAGSRLTVL.

The CDR3 nucleotides read TGTGCCAGCAGCCGCAACAGGTTGGGCACAGATACGCAGTATTTT. This sequence encodes CASSRNRLGTDTQYF. The V call is TRBV5-6, the J call TRBJ2-3, with D possibly being TRBD1 (5 bases). V lost 4 bases and J lost 1, with 13 bases in between. Germline assignment: CDR1 SGHDT and CDR2 YYEEEE. This CDR3 is 15 amino acids long.

The chain has TRBV7-2 and TRBJ2-2; 7 nucleotides agree with TRBD1. The CDR3 has 14 residues. Looked up from germline, CDR1 is SGHTA and CDR2 is FQGNSA. V was clipped by 2 bases and J by 6 bases; unmatched bases: 3. Here the CDR3 reads CASSLSTGAGELFF. The DNA for the CDR3 is TGTGCCAGCAGCTTAAGTACAGGGGCCGGGGAGCTGTTTTTT.

This clone has more than one count but fewer than ten. The V and J genes are TRBV15 and TRBJ1-3, with D uncertain. Germline CDR1 LNHNV, CDR2 YYDKDF (reference sequence). The CDR3 has 15 residues. V was cut by 1 base and J by 4 bases, with 11 bases left in between. CDR3 DNA: TGTGCCACCAGCAGAGGGGCATGGCGAGGAAACACCATATATTTT. As protein: CATSRGAWRGNTIYF.